These 20 T cell receptor beta chains came from one sample sequenced in a study of OX40 agonist ivuxolimab in advanced cancers. Measured with immunoSEQ multiplex PCR; TCRdb has only the in-frame clones, and not every one. Of about 55,000 clones in the sample, around four fifths are singletons; the top ten hold roughly 1.2%. The specimen was CD4+ or CD8+ T cells sorted from blood, collected in a trial of the OX40 agonist ivuxolimab. These receptors were taken from an adult with an advanced solid tumor such as melanoma, head and neck, liver or kidney cancer.

The chain employs TRBV7-9 and TRBJ2-1; D is perhaps TRBD2 (6 bases). CDR1 and CDR2 (germline): SEHNR, FQNEAQ (reference sequence). The CDR3 length is 15 residues. V was shortened by 1 base and J by 1 base, with 8 bases between the two germline ends. CDR3 amino acids: CASSLDGGSYNEQFF. The CDR3 coding sequence is TGTGCCAGCAGCTTAGATGGGGGGTCCTACAATGAGCAGTTCTTC.

Relative to its sample, this clone is medium-sized. The V call is TRBV7-8, the J call TRBJ2-7; tentatively, D is TRBD2 (5 bases). The CDR3 consists of 12 residues. Trimming shortened V by 6 bases and J by 7 bases, and 13 bases separated the two germline ends. CDR1 is SGHVS, CDR2 FQNEAQ, per germline. CDR3 nucleotides: TGTGCCAGCAGTCCCGCCGGGGATGAGCAGTACTTC. Translation: CASSPAGDEQYF.

This rearrangement joins TRBV5-1 to TRBJ2-5, with TRBD1 identical over 7 bases. The CDR3 runs 15 residues. In germline, CDR1 is SGHRS, CDR2 YFSETQ. The V gene end was trimmed by 0 bases and the J gene end by 2 bases; junction bases not matched to a gene: 4. The CDR3 DNA is TGCGCCAGCAGCTTGGTTGGGACAGTACAAGAGACCCAGTACTTC. It encodes CASSLVGTVQETQYF.

In this sample, this clone turned up once. CDR3 in amino acids: CASSHGQGPSEAFF. CDR3 sequence (DNA): TGTGCCAGCAGCCATGGACAGGGTCCATCTGAAGCTTTCTTT. The chain joins TRBV11-2 to TRBJ1-1; 8 bases are a match to TRBD1. The CDR3 covers 14 residues. The J segment lost 6 bases and the V segment lost 5 bases, leaving 8 bases of the junction unmatched. The germline V gene encodes CDR1 SGHAT and CDR2 FQNNGV.

This clone was seen only once. This sequence joins TRBV6-5 and TRBJ2-5, with 9 bases identical to TRBD1. From germline, CDR1 is MNHEY and CDR2 SVGAGI. The V segment lost 6 bases and the J segment 6 bases; nucleotides outside the gene matches: 8. This CDR3 spans 14 amino acids. CDR3 protein: CASRPTGGRQTQYF. The CDR3 nucleotides read TGTGCCAGCAGACCAACAGGGGGCCGGCAGACCCAGTACTTC.

The chain has TRBV7-2 and TRBJ2-1; 8 bases are shared with TRBD2. The CDR3 has 17 residues. V shed 1 base, J shed 0 bases, and the junction held 5 bases outside the gene matches. Per germline, CDR1 SGHTA and CDR2 FQGNSA. The CDR3 nucleotides read TGTGCCAGCAGCTTAGTTAATAGCGGGACCTCCTACAATGAGCAGTTCTTC. Encoded protein: CASSLVNSGTSYNEQFF. Looking up the rest from reference TRBV7-2 and TRBJ2-1 gives the full variable domain: GAGVSQSPSNKVTEKGKDVELRCDPISGHTALYWYRQSLGQGLEFLIYFQGNSAPDKSGLPSDRFSAERTGGSVSTLTIQRTQQEDSAVYLCASSLVNSGTSYNEQFFGPGTRLTVL.

The chain is built from TRBV21-1 and TRBJ1-1. TRBV21-1 is classified as a pseudogene. The CDR3 runs 16 residues. The CDR3 here is CASSKCSRHMNTEAFF. The CDR3 region has the DNA TGTGCCAGCAGCAAATGTTCCCGTCATATGAACACTGAAGCTTTCTTT.

Here the CDR3 DNA reads TGCGCCAGCAGCTTGGAATATGAGCAGTTCTTC. It is translated as CASSLEYEQFF. This chain joins TRBV5-1 and TRBJ2-1, with D hard to call. Germline CDR1 is SGHRS and CDR2 is YFSETQ. Trimming cost V 0 bases and J 8 bases, with 3 bases left between them. The CDR3 is 11 residues long.

The chain combines TRBV28 with TRBJ2-7; tentative D call: TRBD2 (5 bases). Per germline, CDR1 MDHEN and CDR2 SYDVKM. The CDR3 contains 15 residues. V gave up 6 bases and J gave up 5 bases, with 20 bases separating them. CDR3 coding DNA: TGTGCCAGCAGGGGAGCTAGCTCAAACCGTCACGAGCAGTACTTC. It yields the protein CASRGASSNRHEQYF.

This clone has just one count. The rearrangement joins TRBV6-1 to TRBJ2-5, with TRBD2 matching 12 bases. J was trimmed by 5 bases and V by 1 base; bases with no gene match: 11. Germline CDR1 MNHNS, CDR2 SASEGT. The CDR3 totals 18 residues. The CDR3, as DNA: TGTGCCAGCAGTGAAGGGGCACTAGCGGGAGGACGAGGTGAGACCCAGTACTTC. This translates into CASSEGALAGGRGETQYF.

V and J are TRBV7-9 and TRBJ2-1; TRBD1 might be the D (6 bases). Germline CDR1 is SEHNR and CDR2 is FQNEAQ (reference sequence). V dropped 2 bases and J dropped 5 bases, with 10 bases sitting between them. The CDR3 loop spans 14 amino acids. The CDR3: CASSLRTADNEQFF. The DNA of the CDR3 is TGTGCCAGCAGCTTACGGACAGCCGACAATGAGCAGTTCTTC.

The chain has TRBV11-2 and TRBJ2-1; the D gene is possibly TRBD1 (5 bases). The CDR3 is 14 amino acids. Deletions cut 1 base from V and 9 bases from J, with 13 bases between. Germline V CDR1 and CDR2: SGHAT, FQNNGV. CDR3 protein: CASSLVRQGGEQFF. DNA of the CDR3: TGTGCCAGCAGCTTAGTCCGGCAGGGCGGTGAGCAGTTCTTC.

The chain is built from TRBV5-1 and TRBJ2-6; D uncertain. V was pared by 4 bases and J by 2 bases, with 7 bases between. This CDR3 has 14 amino acids. Germline V gives CDR1 SGHRS, CDR2 YFSETQ. The CDR3 reads CASSASTGANVLTF. The CDR3 DNA sequence: TGCGCCAGCAGCGCTTCGACTGGGGCCAACGTCCTGACTTTC.

This clone has just one count. The CDR3: CASQIGNEQYF. For the CDR3, the DNA is TGTGCCAGCCAGATAGGGAATGAGCAGTACTTC. The chain has TRBV2 and TRBJ2-7; D is uncertain. Germline CDR1 and CDR2: SNHLY and FYNNEI. The V end lost 8 bases, the J end lost 7 bases, and 12 bases lay between the germline ends. The length of the CDR3 is 11 residues. The whole variable domain, remainder taken from reference TRBV2 and TRBJ2-7, is EPEVTQTPSHQVTQMGQEVILRCVPISNHLYFYWYRQILGQKVEFLVSFYNNEISEKSEIFDDQFSVERPDGSNFTLKIRSTKLEDSAMYFCASQIGNEQYFGPGTRLTVT.

The chain carries TRBV7-2 and TRBJ2-6, with no clear D. Germline V gives CDR1 SGHTA, CDR2 FQGNSA. V shed 3 bases and J shed 4 bases, with 7 bases lying between them. The CDR3 runs 14 residues. The CDR3 DNA sequence: TGTGCCAGCAGCTTTTCATCAGGGGCCAACGTCCTGACTTTC. Amino acids: CASSFSSGANVLTF.

The chain recombines TRBV7-2 with TRBJ1-3; TRBD1 matches at 11 bases. This CDR3 has 14 amino acids. CDR1 and CDR2 from the germline V gene are SGHTA and FQGNSA. After removal of 5 bases from V and 8 bases from J, the junction contained 5 bases not matched to a gene. CDR3 in amino acids: CASSEGQGAYTIYF. CDR3 DNA sequence: TGTGCCAGCAGCGAAGGACAGGGGGCCTACACCATATATTTT.

The CDR3 DNA follows: TGTGCCAGCAGCTTAGTCGGGAGTTCGTTCTCCTACGAGCAGTACTTC. It specifies CASSLVGSSFSYEQYF. The chain has TRBV11-2 and TRBJ2-7; perhaps TRBD2 as D (6 bases). This CDR3 has 16 amino acids. CDR1 is SGHAT and CDR2 is FQNNGV in the germline V gene. With 1 base removed from V and 0 bases from J, the gap between germline ends came to 13 bases.

This chain joins TRBV19 and TRBJ1-2; weak D call: TRBD1 (5 bases). The germline CDR1 and CDR2 sequences are LNHDA and SQIVND (reference sequence). Trimming shortened V by 4 bases and J by 4 bases, and 10 bases separated the two germline ends. The CDR3 is 13 amino acids. In DNA form, the CDR3 reads TGTGCCAGTAGTAGGGGGGTAGGCTATGGCTACACCTTC. This translates into CASSRGVGYGYTF.

The chain's CDR3 is CASSQSGSRSYEQYF. The CDR3 DNA reads TGTGCCAGCAGTCAAAGCGGGTCCCGCTCCTACGAGCAGTACTTC. The chain employs TRBV28 and TRBJ2-7, with D maybe TRBD2 (6 bases). Trimming stripped 5 bases from V and 0 bases from J, with 14 bases between. Germline CDR1 and CDR2: MDHEN and SYDVKM. The CDR3 is 15 amino acids.

This clone was picked up a small number of times. The gene calls are TRBV27 and TRBJ2-3, with 8 bases that match TRBD1. This CDR3 has 20 amino acids. The trim removed 5 bases at V and 5 bases at J, leaving 24 bases unmatched. Germline CDR1 MNHEY, CDR2 SMNVEV (reference sequence). In DNA, the CDR3 is TGTGCCAGCAGTCCCCAGATGAGCAGGGGGCTCCCGCGAGGTGAAGATACGCAGTATTTT. Translation: CASSPQMSRGLPRGEDTQYF.